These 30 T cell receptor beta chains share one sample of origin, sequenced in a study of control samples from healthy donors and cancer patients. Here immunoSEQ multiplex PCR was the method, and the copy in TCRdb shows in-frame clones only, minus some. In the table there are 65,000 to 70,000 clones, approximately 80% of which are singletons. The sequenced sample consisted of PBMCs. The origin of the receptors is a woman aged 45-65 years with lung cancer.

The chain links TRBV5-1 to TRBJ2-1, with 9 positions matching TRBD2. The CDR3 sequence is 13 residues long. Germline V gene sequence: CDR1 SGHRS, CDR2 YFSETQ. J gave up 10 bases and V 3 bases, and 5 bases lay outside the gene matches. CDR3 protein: CASSSNSGGEQFF. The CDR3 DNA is TGCGCCAGCAGCTCCAATAGCGGGGGAGAGCAGTTCTTC.

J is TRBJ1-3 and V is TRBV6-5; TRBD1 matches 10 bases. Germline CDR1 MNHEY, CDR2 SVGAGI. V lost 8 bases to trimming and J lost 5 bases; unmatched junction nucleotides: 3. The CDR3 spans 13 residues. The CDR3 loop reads CASADRGRNTIYF. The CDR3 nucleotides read TGTGCCAGCGCGGACAGGGGGAGAAACACCATATATTTT.

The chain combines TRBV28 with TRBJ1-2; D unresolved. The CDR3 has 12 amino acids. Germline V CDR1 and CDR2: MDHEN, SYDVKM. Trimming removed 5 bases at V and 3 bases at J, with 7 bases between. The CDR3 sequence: CASSQAHYGYTF. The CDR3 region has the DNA TGTGCCAGCAGTCAAGCCCACTATGGCTACACCTTC.

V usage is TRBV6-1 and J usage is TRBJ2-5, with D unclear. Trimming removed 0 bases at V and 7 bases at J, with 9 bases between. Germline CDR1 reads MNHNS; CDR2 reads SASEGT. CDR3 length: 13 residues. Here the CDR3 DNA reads TGTGCCAGCAGTGAAGCTAGGCAACGGACCCAGTACTTC. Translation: CASSEARQRTQYF.

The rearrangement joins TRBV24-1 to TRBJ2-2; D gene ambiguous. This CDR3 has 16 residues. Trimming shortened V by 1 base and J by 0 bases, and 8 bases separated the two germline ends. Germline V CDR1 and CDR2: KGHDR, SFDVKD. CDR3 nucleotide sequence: TGTGCCACCAGTGATTTAGCTCCATCGAACACCGGGGAGCTGTTTTTT. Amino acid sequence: CATSDLAPSNTGELFF.

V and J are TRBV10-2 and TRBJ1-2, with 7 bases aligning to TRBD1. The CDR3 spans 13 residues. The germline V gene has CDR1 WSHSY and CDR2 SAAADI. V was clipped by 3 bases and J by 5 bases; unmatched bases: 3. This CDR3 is CASSETGEYGYTF. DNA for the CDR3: TGCGCCAGCAGTGAAACAGGGGAGTATGGCTACACCTTC.

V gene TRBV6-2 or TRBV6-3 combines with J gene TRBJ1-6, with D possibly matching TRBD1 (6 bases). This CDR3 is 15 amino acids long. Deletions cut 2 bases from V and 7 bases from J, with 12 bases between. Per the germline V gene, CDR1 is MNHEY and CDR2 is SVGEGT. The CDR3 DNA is TGTGCCAGCAGTTACCAGGGACATGCCAATTCACCCCTCCACTTT. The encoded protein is CASSYQGHANSPLHF.

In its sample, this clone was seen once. The CDR3 protein is CASSYSRNTEAFF. CDR3 nucleotides: TGCGCCAGCAGCTATTCTAGGAACACTGAAGCTTTCTTT. J is TRBJ1-1 and V is TRBV4-3, with D unresolved. V was cut by 5 bases and J by 1 base, with 8 bases left in between. This CDR3 is 13 amino acids long. Germline CDR1 LGHNA, CDR2 YSLEER.

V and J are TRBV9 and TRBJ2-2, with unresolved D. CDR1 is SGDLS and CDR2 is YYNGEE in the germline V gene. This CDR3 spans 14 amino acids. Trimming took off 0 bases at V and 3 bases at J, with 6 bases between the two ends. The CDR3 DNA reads TGTGCCAGCAGCGTAGCACGGGACACCGGGGAGCTGTTTTTT. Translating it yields CASSVARDTGELFF.

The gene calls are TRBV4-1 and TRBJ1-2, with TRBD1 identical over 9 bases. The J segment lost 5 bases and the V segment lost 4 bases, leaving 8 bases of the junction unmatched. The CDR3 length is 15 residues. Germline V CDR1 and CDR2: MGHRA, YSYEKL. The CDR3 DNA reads TGCGCCAGCAGCCTTTCACCGGGACAGGGATATGGCTACACCTTC. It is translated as CASSLSPGQGYGYTF.

The CDR3 nucleotides read TGTGCCAGCAGCTTACGGGGCTACGAGCAGTACTTC. Protein: CASSLRGYEQYF. The V call is TRBV7-2, the J call TRBJ2-7, with D possibly being TRBD2 (5 bases). There are 12 residues in the CDR3. Germline CDR1 reads SGHTA; CDR2 reads FQGNSA. Deletions cut 2 bases from V and 3 bases from J, with 5 bases between.

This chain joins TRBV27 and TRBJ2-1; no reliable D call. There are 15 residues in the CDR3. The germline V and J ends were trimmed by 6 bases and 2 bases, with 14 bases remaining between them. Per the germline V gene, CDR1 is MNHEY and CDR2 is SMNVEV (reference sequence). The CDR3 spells CASSPTLGAYNEQFF. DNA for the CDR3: TGTGCCAGCAGCCCCACCCTTGGGGCCTACAATGAGCAGTTCTTC.

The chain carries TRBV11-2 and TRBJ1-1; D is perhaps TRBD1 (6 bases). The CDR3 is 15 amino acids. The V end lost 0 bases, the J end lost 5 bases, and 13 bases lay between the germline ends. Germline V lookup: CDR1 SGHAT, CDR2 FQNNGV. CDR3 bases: TGTGCCAGCAGCTTAGATGAGGGGGTTTGGACTGAAGCTTTCTTT. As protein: CASSLDEGVWTEAFF.

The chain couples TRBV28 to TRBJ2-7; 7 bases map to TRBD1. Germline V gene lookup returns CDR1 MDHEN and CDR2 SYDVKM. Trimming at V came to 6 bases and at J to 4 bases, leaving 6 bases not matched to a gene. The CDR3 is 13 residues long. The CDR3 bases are TGTGCCAGCAGCAGACAGGGCCGGTACGAGCAGTACTTC. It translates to CASSRQGRYEQYF.

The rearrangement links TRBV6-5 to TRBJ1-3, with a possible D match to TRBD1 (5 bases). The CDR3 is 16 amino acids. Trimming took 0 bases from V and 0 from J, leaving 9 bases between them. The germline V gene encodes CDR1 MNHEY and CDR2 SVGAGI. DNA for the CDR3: TGTGCCAGCAGTTACTCCGGGGGGAGCTCTGGAAACACCATATATTTT. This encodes CASSYSGGSSGNTIYF.

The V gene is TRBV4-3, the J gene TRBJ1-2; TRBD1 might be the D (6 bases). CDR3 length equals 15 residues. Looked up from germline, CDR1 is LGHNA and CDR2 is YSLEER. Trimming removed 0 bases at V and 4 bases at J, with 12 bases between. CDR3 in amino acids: CASSQDQGRVYGYTF. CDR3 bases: TGCGCCAGCAGCCAAGATCAGGGGAGGGTCTATGGCTACACCTTC.

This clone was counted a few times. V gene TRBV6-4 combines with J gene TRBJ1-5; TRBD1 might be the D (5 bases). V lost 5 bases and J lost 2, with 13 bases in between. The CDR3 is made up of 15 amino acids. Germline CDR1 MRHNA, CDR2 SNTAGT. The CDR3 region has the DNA TGTGCCAGCAGTCCTAATCCGGGGCGCAATCAGCCCCAGCATTTT. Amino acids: CASSPNPGRNQPQHF.

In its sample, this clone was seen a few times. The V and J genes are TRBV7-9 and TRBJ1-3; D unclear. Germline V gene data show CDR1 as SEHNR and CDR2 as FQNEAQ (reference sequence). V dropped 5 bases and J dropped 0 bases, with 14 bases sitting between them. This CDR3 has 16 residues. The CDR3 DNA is TGTGCCAGCAGCCCAACCTCCGGCGCCTCTGGAAACACCATATATTTT. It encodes CASSPTSGASGNTIYF.

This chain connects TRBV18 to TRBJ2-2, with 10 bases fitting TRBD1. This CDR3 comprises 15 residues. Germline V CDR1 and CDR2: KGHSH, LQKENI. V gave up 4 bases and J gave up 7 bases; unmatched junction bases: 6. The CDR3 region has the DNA TGTGCCAGCTCACTGAGACAGGGGGCAGACGGGGAGCTGTTTTTT. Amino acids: CASSLRQGADGELFF. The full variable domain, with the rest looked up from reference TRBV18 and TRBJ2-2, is NAGVMQNPRHLVRRRGQEARLRCSPMKGHSHVYWYRQLPEEGLKFMVYLQKENIIDESGMPKERFSAEFPKEGPSILRIQQVVRGDSAAYFCASSLRQGADGELFFGEGSRLTVL.

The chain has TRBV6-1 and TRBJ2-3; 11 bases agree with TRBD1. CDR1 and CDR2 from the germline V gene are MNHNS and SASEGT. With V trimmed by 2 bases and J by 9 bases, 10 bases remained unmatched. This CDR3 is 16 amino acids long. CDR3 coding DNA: TGTGCCAGCAGTGAAACTAGGACAGGGGGCAGGAAGACGCAGTATTTT. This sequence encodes CASSETRTGGRKTQYF.

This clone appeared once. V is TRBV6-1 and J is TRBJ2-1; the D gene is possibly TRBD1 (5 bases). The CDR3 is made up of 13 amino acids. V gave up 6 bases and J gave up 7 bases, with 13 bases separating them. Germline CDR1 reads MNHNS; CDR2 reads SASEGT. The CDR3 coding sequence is TGTGCCAGCAGCCAGGGTCAGGGAAATGAGCAGTTCTTC. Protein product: CASSQGQGNEQFF.

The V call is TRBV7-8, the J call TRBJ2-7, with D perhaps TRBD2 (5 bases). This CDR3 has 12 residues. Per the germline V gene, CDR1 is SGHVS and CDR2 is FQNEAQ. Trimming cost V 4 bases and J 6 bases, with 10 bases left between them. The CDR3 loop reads CASSSGLGEQYV. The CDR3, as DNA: TGTGCCAGCAGCTCTGGACTCGGCGAGCAGTACGTC.

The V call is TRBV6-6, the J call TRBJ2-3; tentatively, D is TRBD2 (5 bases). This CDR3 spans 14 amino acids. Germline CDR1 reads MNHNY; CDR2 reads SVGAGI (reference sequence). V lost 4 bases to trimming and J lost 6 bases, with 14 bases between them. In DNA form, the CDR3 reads TGTGCCAGCAGTTTTGTACCGGAGCGGGATACGCAGTATTTT. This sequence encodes CASSFVPERDTQYF.

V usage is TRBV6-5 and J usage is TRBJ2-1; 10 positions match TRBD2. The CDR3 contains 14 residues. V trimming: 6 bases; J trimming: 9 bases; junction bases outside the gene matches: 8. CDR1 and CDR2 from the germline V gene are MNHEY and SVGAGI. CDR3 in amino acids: CASRASGGPGEQFF. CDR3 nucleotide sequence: TGTGCCAGCAGGGCTAGCGGGGGACCTGGTGAGCAGTTCTTC.

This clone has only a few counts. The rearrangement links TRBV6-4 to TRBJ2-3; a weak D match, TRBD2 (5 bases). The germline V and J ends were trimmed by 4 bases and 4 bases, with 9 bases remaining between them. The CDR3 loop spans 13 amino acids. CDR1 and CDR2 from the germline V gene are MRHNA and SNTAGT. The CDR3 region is CASSVTRADTQYF. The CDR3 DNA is TGTGCCAGCAGTGTTACTAGAGCAGATACGCAGTATTTT.

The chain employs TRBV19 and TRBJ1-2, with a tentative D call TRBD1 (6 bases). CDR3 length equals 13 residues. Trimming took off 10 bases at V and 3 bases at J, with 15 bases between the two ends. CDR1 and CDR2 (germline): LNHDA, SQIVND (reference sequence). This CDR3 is CATQRTAHYGYTF. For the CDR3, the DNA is TGTGCCACTCAGAGGACAGCACACTATGGCTACACCTTC.

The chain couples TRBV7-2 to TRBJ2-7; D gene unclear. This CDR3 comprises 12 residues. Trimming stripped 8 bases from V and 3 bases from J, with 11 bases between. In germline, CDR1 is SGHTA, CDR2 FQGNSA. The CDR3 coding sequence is TGTGCCAGCGCGCTCGTCTTCTACGAGCAGTACTTC. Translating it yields CASALVFYEQYF.

The CDR3 here is CASRLNRGFTLHF. The DNA for the CDR3 is TGTGCCAGCAGGCTAAACCGGGGGTTCACCCTCCACTTT. The chain links TRBV28 to TRBJ1-6; D is perhaps TRBD1 (5 bases). The V end was cut by 6 bases, the J end by 14 bases, with 17 bases between. The CDR3 contains 13 residues. Germline V gene lookup returns CDR1 MDHEN and CDR2 SYDVKM.

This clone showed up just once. The CDR3 reads CASSYQTGTGNSPLHF. The CDR3 nucleotides read TGTGCCAGCAGTTATCAGACCGGGACAGGGAATTCACCCCTCCACTTT. This chain joins TRBV6-5 and TRBJ1-6, with 9 bases matching TRBD1. With 3 bases clipped from V and 7 bases from J, the junction kept 7 bases outside the gene matches. CDR1 is MNHEY and CDR2 is SVGAGI in the germline V gene. CDR3 length equals 16 residues.

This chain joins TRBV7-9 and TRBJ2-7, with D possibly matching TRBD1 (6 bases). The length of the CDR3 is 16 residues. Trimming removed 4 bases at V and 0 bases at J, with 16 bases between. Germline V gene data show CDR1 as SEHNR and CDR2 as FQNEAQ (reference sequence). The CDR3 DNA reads TGTGCCAGCAGCTACCGGACAGCTTATCCCTCCTACGAGCAGTACTTC. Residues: CASSYRTAYPSYEQYF.